This TCR beta chain was documented in a study of blood T cells in healthy people across ages. Germline CDR1 DFQATT, CDR2 SNEGSKA (reference sequence). Trimming left V 3 bases short and J 8 bases short, with 10 bases between. This CDR3 is built from 11 residues. As concerns this clonotype: Its antigen is unidentified.

Through a sample-barcoded 5' primer and a J-beta primer mix, a second PCR was run for roughly 6 to 12 cycles. Every cDNA molecule bore a tag from a template-switch adaptor containing 12 random nucleotides. From the 5' RACE reads, TCRdb called clonotypes with MiXCR, one entry per CDR3 protein. The table has about 670,000 distinct CDR3 sequences, less than 45% seen once. The study, taken as a whole, reports: Estimates of diversity drawn from one million T cells were considered underestimates. Compared with aged donors, long-lived donors showed fewer expanded clones, suggesting selection.

The receptor was isolated from a man aged 80 or over in good health. The V call is TRBV20-1, the J call TRBJ1-2, with D hard to call. Sequencing was done on a sample of blood. CDR3 region: CSASPVIGYTF. Here the CDR3 DNA reads TGCAGTGCTAGCCCGGTTATCGGCTACACCTTC.